The next 24 T cell receptor beta chains were all read from a single sample in a study of blood T cell repertoires in COVID-19 (dated by TCRdb to between 2020 and 2021). Preparation of the library involved the immunoSEQ multiplex PCR assay. TCRdb's version of the immuneACCESS table is confined to in-frame rearrangements and falls short of the full clone set. An unresolved V gene accounts for under half of the shortfall where checked; the remainder is of unknown origin. The sample profile shows fewer than 400,000 clones; around 84% of them were found once. The ten largest clones add up to 1.5% to 2% of the sample. Material: PBMCs or T cells enriched from blood (not recorded which). The receptors here all came from a woman under 40 who had been exposed to COVID-19.

This chain joins TRBV5-4 and TRBJ2-5, with a possible D match to TRBD2 (6 bases). Trimming took 4 bases from V and 3 from J, leaving 13 bases between them. Germline V gene sequence: CDR1 SGHNT, CDR2 YYREEE (reference sequence). This CDR3 region has 14 residues. CDR3 DNA: TGTGCCAGCAGCGTAGGAGGGGTGGAAGAGACCCAGTACTTC. It yields the protein CASSVGGVEETQYF.

V and J are TRBV6-2 or TRBV6-3 and TRBJ1-1; 7 bases match TRBD1. Germline lookup yields CDR1 MNHEY and CDR2 SVGEGT. V shed 6 bases and J 1 base; nucleotides not matched to a gene: 11. The CDR3 loop spans 16 amino acids. CDR3 nucleotide sequence: TGTGCCAGCAGCCGCAGGACAGGAGGGCCGAACACTGAAGCTTTCTTT. Its protein is CASSRRTGGPNTEAFF.

This clone has just one count. V and J are TRBV5-1 and TRBJ2-1; 8 nucleotides agree with TRBD2. The V segment lost 2 bases and the J segment 5 bases; nucleotides outside the gene matches: 9. Germline V gene sequence: CDR1 SGHRS, CDR2 YFSETQ. The CDR3 runs to 16 residues. Here the CDR3 DNA reads TGCGCCAGCAGCTTCCGGCCAGCGGGGGTAGACAATGAGCAGTTCTTC. Its translation: CASSFRPAGVDNEQFF.

The chain carries TRBV21-1 and TRBJ1-2. TRBV21-1 is a known pseudogene. This CDR3 spans 16 amino acids. The CDR3 region has the DNA TGTGCCAGCAGCAAAGGCTTGCGGGAGGGGGCGTTTGGCTACACCTTC. Translated, it gives CASSKGLREGAFGYTF.

This sequence joins TRBV4-1 and TRBJ1-5; no reliable D call. The CDR3 extends over 16 amino acids. Trimming removed 1 base from V and 5 bases from J, with 15 bases in between. Germline CDR1 reads MGHRA; CDR2 reads YSYEKL. This CDR3 reads CASSQGGGARYQPQHF. In nucleotides, the CDR3 is TGCGCCAGCAGCCAAGGCGGTGGAGCTCGATATCAGCCCCAGCATTTT.

The chain uses TRBV5-4 and TRBJ2-7, with D unclear. Germline V gene sequence: CDR1 SGHNT, CDR2 YYREEE (reference sequence). Trimming took off 0 bases at V and 3 bases at J, with 4 bases between the two ends. The length of the CDR3 is 12 residues. This CDR3 reads CASSLDLYEQYF. CDR3 in DNA: TGTGCCAGCAGCTTGGATCTCTACGAGCAGTACTTC.

The chain combines TRBV28 with TRBJ1-3; perhaps TRBD1 as D (5 bases). Germline V gene sequence: CDR1 MDHEN, CDR2 SYDVKM. The CDR3 consists of 16 residues. Trimming removed 5 bases at V and 2 bases at J, with 16 bases between. CDR3 protein: CASSPGAGPTGNTIYF. The CDR3 DNA sequence: TGTGCCAGCAGTCCGGGAGCGGGGCCAACTGGAAACACCATATATTTT. The variable domain in full, with the rest retrieved from reference TRBV28 and TRBJ1-3, is DVKVTQSSRYLVKRTGEKVFLECVQDMDHENMFWYRQDPGLGLRLIYFSYDVKMKEKGDIPEGYSVSREKKERFSLILESASTNQTSMYLCASSPGAGPTGNTIYFGEGSWLTVV.

The CDR3 here is CASSLGGQGEKLFF. The DNA of the CDR3 is TGCGCCAGCAGCTTGGGGGGACAGGGGGAAAAACTGTTTTTT. The chain links TRBV5-1 to TRBJ1-4, with 10 bases lining up with TRBD1. V lost 0 bases and J lost 8; bases outside the gene matches: 1. CDR1 is SGHRS and CDR2 is YFSETQ in the germline V gene. The CDR3 runs to 14 residues.

This chain joins TRBV27 and TRBJ2-1; 8 bases map to TRBD1. Germline CDR1 reads MNHEY; CDR2 reads SMNVEV (reference sequence). V trimming: 4 bases; J trimming: 10 bases; junction bases outside the gene matches: 12. The CDR3 has 15 amino acids. CDR3 loop: CASSSGQGLRLEQFF. In DNA form, the CDR3 reads TGTGCCAGCAGTTCAGGACAGGGCTTGCGATTAGAGCAGTTCTTC.

Here the CDR3 reads CAWIWDISNTEAFF. The DNA of the CDR3 is TGTGCCTGGATATGGGACATCTCGAACACTGAAGCTTTCTTT. The chain is built from TRBV30 and TRBJ1-1, with a weak D call TRBD1 (6 bases). V was clipped by 4 bases and J by 1 base, with 13 bases between them. Germline values: CDR1 GTSNPN, CDR2 SVGIG (reference sequence). There are 14 residues in the CDR3.

The V and J genes are TRBV7-9 and TRBJ1-2; 9 bases map to TRBD1. V lost 2 bases and J lost 5; bases outside the gene matches: 3. Germline V gene lookup returns CDR1 SEHNR and CDR2 FQNEAQ (reference sequence). This CDR3 is 14 amino acids long. The CDR3 is CASSLTGGRYGYTF. DNA for the CDR3: TGTGCCAGCAGCTTAACAGGGGGCAGGTATGGCTACACCTTC.

The CDR3 reads CASSETGSGNTIYF. DNA for the CDR3: TGCGCCAGCAGCGAGACAGGGTCAGGAAACACCATATATTTT. This chain joins TRBV5-1 and TRBJ1-3, with 7 nucleotides matching TRBD1. Trimming took 4 bases from V and 4 from J; bases not matched to a gene: 5. The CDR3 sequence is 14 residues long. Germline CDR1 SGHRS, CDR2 YFSETQ.

The V call is TRBV2, the J call TRBJ2-7; D gene uncertain. V was clipped by 2 bases and J by 0 bases, with 2 bases between them. CDR1 is SNHLY and CDR2 is FYNNEI in the germline V gene. The CDR3 length is 12 residues. The CDR3 reads CASSELSYEQYF. Here the CDR3 DNA reads TGTGCCAGCAGTGAACTCTCCTACGAGCAGTACTTC.

The chain uses TRBV7-3 and TRBJ2-2, with 9 bases that match TRBD1. J lost 1 base, V lost 6 bases, and 12 bases had no gene match. Germline CDR1 SGHTA, CDR2 FQGTGA. The CDR3 totals 18 residues. The CDR3 sequence is CASRPGQGSIKNTGELFF. The CDR3 DNA reads as TGTGCCAGCAGACCGGGACAGGGATCTATAAAGAACACCGGGGAGCTGTTTTTT.

The chain joins TRBV28 to TRBJ1-4; a possible D gene is TRBD1 (5 bases). The CDR3 loop spans 14 amino acids. V gave up 5 bases and J gave up 5 bases, with 12 bases separating them. The germline V gene has CDR1 MDHEN and CDR2 SYDVKM. The CDR3 DNA follows: TGTGCCAGCAGTGTGAGACAGCAGAATGAAAAACTGTTTTTT. This encodes CASSVRQQNEKLFF.

CDR3 bases: TGTGCCAGCAGCTTATACCCAGGCAACGTCCTGACTTTC. Its translation is CASSLYPGNVLTF. J is TRBJ2-6 and V is TRBV7-3; D remains ambiguous. CDR3 length: 13 amino acids. CDR1 and CDR2 from the germline V gene are SGHTA and FQGTGA. Deletions cut 2 bases from V and 9 bases from J, with 8 bases between.

Points on this clone: The junction does not match germline at one end; this may be a read error. The chain carries TRBV7-2 and TRBJ1-6; tentatively, D is TRBD1 (6 bases). CDR3 length: 14 amino acids. Looked up from germline, CDR1 is SGHTA and CDR2 is FQGNSA. CDR3 amino acids: CASSGEGQGTPLHF. The CDR3 region has the DNA TGTGCCAGCAGCGGTGAGGGGCAGGGGACACCTCTCCACTTT.

This clone was observed a handful of times. V and J are TRBV7-9 and TRBJ2-2; 9 bases are shared with TRBD2. CDR1 SEHNR and CDR2 FQNEAQ come from the germline V gene (reference sequence). This CDR3 has 16 amino acids. After removal of 7 bases from V and 2 bases from J, the junction contained 8 bases not matched to a gene. DNA for the CDR3: TGTGCCAGCATCGGCCTAGCGGGGTCTAACACCGGGGAGCTGTTTTTT. Its translation is CASIGLAGSNTGELFF.

The chain has TRBV27 and TRBJ1-5; weak D call: TRBD1 (5 bases). CDR1 is MNHEY and CDR2 is SMNVEV in the germline V gene (reference sequence). The germline V and J ends were trimmed by 6 bases and 2 bases, with 14 bases remaining between them. The CDR3 extends over 15 amino acids. In DNA form, the CDR3 reads TGTGCCAGCAGCCCCAGGGTCACGGGCAATCAGCCCCAGCATTTT. Residues: CASSPRVTGNQPQHF.

CDR3 in DNA: TGTGCCAGCAGTAGACATAGCGTGAACACTGAAGCTTTCTTT. It translates to CASSRHSVNTEAFF. The chain couples TRBV28 to TRBJ1-1; D is ambiguous. V gave up 5 bases and J gave up 0 bases, with 10 bases separating them. This CDR3 is 14 amino acids long. CDR1 is MDHEN, CDR2 SYDVKM, per germline.

Only a few counts were recorded for this clone. The chain employs TRBV30 and TRBJ2-7, with 8 bases lining up with TRBD1. Germline assignment: CDR1 GTSNPN and CDR2 SVGIG (reference sequence). This CDR3 is built from 13 residues. Trimming took 0 bases from V and 5 from J; bases not matched to a gene: 3. The CDR3 region is CAWSVGQGNEQYF. In DNA, the CDR3 is TGTGCCTGGAGTGTAGGACAGGGTAACGAGCAGTACTTC. Complete variable domain (other parts from reference TRBV30 and TRBJ2-7): SQTIHQWPATLVQPVGSPLSLECTVEGTSNPNLYWYRQAAGRGLQLLFYSVGIGQISSEVPQNLSASRPQDRQFILSSKKLLLSDSGFYLCAWSVGQGNEQYFGPGTRLTVT.

The V and J genes are TRBV7-9 and TRBJ1-2; the D gene is possibly TRBD1 (6 bases). With 8 bases removed from V and 5 bases from J, the gap between germline ends came to 12 bases. CDR3 size: 12 residues. Per the germline V gene, CDR1 is SEHNR and CDR2 is FQNEAQ (reference sequence). For the CDR3, the DNA is TGTGCCAGCGGGAGTCAGGGGTATGGCTACACCTTC. Its protein is CASGSQGYGYTF.

DNA for the CDR3: TGCGCCAGCAGCCACCTCGGGACAGGGAACACTGAAGCTTTCTTT. Translating gives CASSHLGTGNTEAFF. The rearrangement uses TRBV4-1 and TRBJ1-1, with 8 bases matching TRBD1. Germline loops: CDR1 MGHRA, CDR2 YSYEKL. J was trimmed by 1 base and V by 3 bases; bases with no gene match: 4. This CDR3 has 15 residues.

Comment on this clone: This sample also contains other DNA sequences that code for the same CDR3. The rearrangement uses TRBV5-1 and TRBJ2-1; 12 bases agree with TRBD2. The CDR3 length is 16 residues. Germline trimming cut 1 base from V and 4 bases from J; bases unmatched to any gene: 3. CDR1 and CDR2 (germline): SGHRS, YFSETQ. The CDR3 coding sequence is TGCGCCAGCAGCTTGATCGGGACTAGCGGGTACAATGAGCAGTTCTTC. This sequence encodes CASSLIGTSGYNEQFF.